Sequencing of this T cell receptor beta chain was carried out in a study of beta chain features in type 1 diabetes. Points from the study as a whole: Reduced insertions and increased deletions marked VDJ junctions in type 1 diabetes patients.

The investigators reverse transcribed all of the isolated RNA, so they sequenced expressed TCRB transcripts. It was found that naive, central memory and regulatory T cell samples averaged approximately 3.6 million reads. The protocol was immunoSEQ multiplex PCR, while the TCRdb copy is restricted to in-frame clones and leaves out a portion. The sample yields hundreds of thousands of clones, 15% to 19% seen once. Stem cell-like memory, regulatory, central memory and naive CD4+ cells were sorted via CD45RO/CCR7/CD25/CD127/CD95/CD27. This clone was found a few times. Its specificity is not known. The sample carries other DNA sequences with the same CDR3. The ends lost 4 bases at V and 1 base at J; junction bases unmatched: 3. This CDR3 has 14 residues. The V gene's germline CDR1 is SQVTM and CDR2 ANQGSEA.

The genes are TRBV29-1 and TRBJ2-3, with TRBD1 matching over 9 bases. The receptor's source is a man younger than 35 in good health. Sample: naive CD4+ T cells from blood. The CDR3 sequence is CSVGRQGGTDTQYF. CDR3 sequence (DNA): TGCAGCGTTGGGCGACAGGGGGGCACAGATACGCAGTATTTT.